The 21 T cell receptor beta chains reported below all come from one sample, sequenced in a study of CD8 T cells in ankylosing spondylitis. Via MiXCR, TCRdb re-called the 5' RACE reads, giving one row per CDR3 protein. The table includes 200,000 to 250,000 distinct CDR3 sequences, around 11% detected once. The sample comprised blood, either unsorted or a sorted T cell fraction (not recorded which). These receptors all stem from a male donor with ankylosing spondylitis or in good health (not recorded which).

This clonotype was detected once. The chain combines TRBV7-3 with TRBJ2-1; 7 nucleotides align to TRBD1. Germline assignment: CDR1 SGHTA and CDR2 FQGTGA. V was pared by 0 bases and J by 7 bases, with 6 bases of the junction left unmatched. The CDR3 contains 15 residues. CDR3 region: CASSLTKGALNEQFF. The CDR3 coding sequence is TGTGCCAGCAGCTTAACGAAGGGGGCCTTGAATGAGCAGTTCTTC.

This clonotype appeared many times. V usage is TRBV3-1 and J usage is TRBJ2-7; D is unclear. V lost 1 base to trimming and J lost 3 bases, with 4 bases between them. The CDR3 runs 12 residues. CDR1 is LGHDT and CDR2 is YNNKEL in the germline V gene (reference sequence). CDR3 bases: TGTGCCAGCAGCCAAGTGGACTACGAGCAGTACTTC. Translated, it gives CASSQVDYEQYF.

This clonotype has just a few counts. CDR3 residues: CASSPPGSRDTDTQYF. DNA of the CDR3: TGTGCCAGCTCACCACCGGGCTCTCGGGACACAGATACGCAGTATTTT. This chain joins TRBV18 and TRBJ2-3, with D perhaps TRBD2 (5 bases). The ends were cut back, 0 bases at V and 2 bases at J, with 12 bases in the middle. The CDR3 is made up of 16 amino acids. The V gene's germline CDR1 is KGHSH and CDR2 LQKENI.

This clonotype was counted many times. The chain has TRBV12-3 or TRBV12-4 and TRBJ2-1, with 7 bases that match TRBD2. The CDR3 totals 15 residues. V shed 2 bases and J 9 bases; nucleotides not matched to a gene: 10. CDR3 loop: CASSLNGGSMGEQFF. CDR3 in DNA: TGTGCCAGCAGTTTAAATGGCGGGAGTATGGGTGAGCAGTTCTTC.

This clonotype was counted ten times or more. CDR3 coding DNA: TGTGCCAGCAGCTTACTTCTCGGTAGGGGCGGCTACACCTTC. Amino acids: CASSLLLGRGGYTF. The rearrangement joins TRBV7-9 to TRBJ1-2; possible D gene TRBD1, 5 bases. Trimming left V 2 bases short and J 8 bases short, with 15 bases between. Germline V gene sequence: CDR1 SEHNR, CDR2 FQNEAQ (reference sequence). The CDR3 is 14 residues long.

In this sample, this clonotype turned up many times. This chain joins TRBV5-8 and TRBJ2-1; TRBD1 or TRBD2 may be the D gene (5 bases each). The CDR3 is made up of 16 amino acids. V was cut by 3 bases and J by 9 bases, with 22 bases left in between. Germline values: CDR1 SGHTS, CDR2 YDEGEE. The CDR3 protein is CASSSYTIGATGEQFF. The CDR3 region has the DNA TGTGCCAGCAGCTCGTATACCATCGGGGCCACCGGTGAGCAGTTCTTC.

At least ten counts were recorded for this clonotype. The chain combines TRBV29-1 with TRBJ2-5; D gene ambiguous. The CDR3 is 12 residues long. V gave up 0 bases and J gave up 11 bases, with 13 bases separating them. CDR1 and CDR2 (germline): SQVTM, ANQGSEA. CDR3 DNA: TGCAGCGTTGAAGAGGGTCAACCGGAGCAGTACTTC. Translated, it gives CSVEEGQPEQYF. Based on the CDR3 plus reference TRBV29-1 and TRBJ2-5, the full variable domain is SAVISQKPSRDICQRGTSLTIQCQVDSQVTMMFWYRQQPGQSLTLIATANQGSEATYESGFVIDKFPISRPNLTFSTLTVSNMSPEDSSIYLCSVEEGQPEQYFGPGTRLLVL.

This clonotype has at least ten counts. The chain carries TRBV10-1 and TRBJ2-1, with 10 bases aligning to TRBD2. J gave up 10 bases and V 2 bases, and 8 bases lay outside the gene matches. Germline V gene data show CDR1 as WNHNN and CDR2 as SYGVQD (reference sequence). The CDR3 is 15 amino acids. Written as DNA, the CDR3 is TGCGCCAGCAGTGAGAGGACTAGCGGCCTCACAGAGCAGTTCTTC. This translates into CASSERTSGLTEQFF.

The chain carries TRBV7-2 and TRBJ1-3; D is unresolved. CDR1 is SGHTA and CDR2 is FQGNSA in the germline V gene. The CDR3 is made up of 13 amino acids. V shed 1 base and J shed 4 bases, with 5 bases lying between them. CDR3 DNA: TGTGCCAGCAGCTTAGAATCCGGAAACACCATATATTTT. Amino acids: CASSLESGNTIYF.

This clonotype was detected many times. CDR3 amino acids: CSAGGTLSTDTQYF. The CDR3 bases are TGCAGCGCGGGAGGGACACTCAGCACAGATACGCAGTATTTT. The chain carries TRBV29-1 and TRBJ2-3; 8 bases are a match to TRBD2. Germline CDR1 is SQVTM and CDR2 is ANQGSEA. The V gene end was trimmed by 7 bases and the J gene end by 0 bases; junction bases not matched to a gene: 6. This CDR3 is 14 amino acids long.

This clonotype has at least ten counts. The J gene is TRBJ2-3, the V gene TRBV10-3, with 10 bases aligning to TRBD2. Germline CDR1 is ENHRY and CDR2 is SYGVKD. This CDR3 region has 14 residues. The V and J ends lost 5 bases and 4 bases, in that order; junction bases with no gene match: 3. Written as DNA, the CDR3 is TGTGCCATCAGTTTAGCGGGGGGCTCAGATACGCAGTATTTT. It encodes CAISLAGGSDTQYF.

This chain links TRBV20-1 with TRBJ1-1, with D possibly being TRBD1 (5 bases). V was cut by 7 bases and J by 1 base, with 22 bases left in between. CDR3 length: 16 amino acids. Germline CDR1 DFQATT, CDR2 SNEGSKA (reference sequence). The CDR3 coding sequence is TGCAGTGTCCCCAACTTGGCAGGGTTGTCGAACACTGAAGCTTTCTTT. This translates into CSVPNLAGLSNTEAFF.

This clonotype was seen many times. The rearrangement joins TRBV2 to TRBJ2-1; 7 bases fit TRBD2. The germline V gene encodes CDR1 SNHLY and CDR2 FYNNEI. The junction had 7 bases not matched to a gene; V was cut back by 8 bases and J by 3 bases. The CDR3 contains 14 residues. The CDR3 sequence is CASQSGIYYNEQFF. The CDR3, as DNA: TGTGCCAGCCAGAGCGGGATTTACTACAATGAGCAGTTCTTC.

This clonotype occurred many times. The chain joins TRBV12-3 or TRBV12-4 to TRBJ2-1; D gene unclear. With 3 bases removed from V and 4 bases from J, the gap between germline ends came to 10 bases. The CDR3 runs 14 residues. The CDR3 is CASSFSESYNEQFF. In nucleotides, the CDR3 is TGTGCCAGCAGTTTTTCTGAGAGTTACAATGAGCAGTTCTTC.

In this sample, this clonotype turned up many times. J is TRBJ2-7 and V is TRBV20-1, with no clear D. The CDR3 spans 10 residues. The V end lost 2 bases, the J end lost 1 base, and 0 bases lay between the germline ends. The germline CDR1 and CDR2 sequences are DFQATT and SNEGSKA (reference sequence). The CDR3 sequence is CSARSYEQYF. CDR3 DNA sequence: TGCAGTGCTAGATCCTACGAGCAGTACTTC.

This clonotype has ten or more counts. This rearrangement joins TRBV5-1 to TRBJ2-1, with D uncertain. V lost 7 bases to trimming and J lost 8 bases, with 19 bases between them. This CDR3 is built from 14 residues. CDR1 SGHRS and CDR2 YFSETQ come from the germline V gene. The CDR3, as DNA: TGCGCCAGCCACAGACGGACCCTAAGAGATGAGCAGTTCTTC. Residues: CASHRRTLRDEQFF.

Many counts were recorded for this clonotype. This chain connects TRBV5-1 to TRBJ2-3, with TRBD2 matching over 9 bases. The CDR3 has 17 amino acids. Germline-derived CDR1 and CDR2 are SGHRS and YFSETQ. With V trimmed by 4 bases and J by 6 bases, 15 bases remained unmatched. Here the CDR3 reads CASSPGGASGNADTQYF. CDR3 sequence (DNA): TGCGCCAGCAGCCCGGGGGGGGCTAGCGGGAATGCGGATACGCAGTATTTT.

This clonotype came up many times. The rearrangement joins TRBV6-1 to TRBJ2-1, with unresolved D. Germline loops: CDR1 MNHNS, CDR2 SASEGT. This CDR3 has 15 amino acids. Trimming shortened V by 11 bases and J by 7 bases, and 24 bases separated the two germline ends. CDR3 sequence reads: CASFPGPHGENEQFF. The DNA for the CDR3 is TGTGCCTCTTTTCCCGGACCTCATGGGGAAAATGAGCAGTTCTTC.

This clonotype was found many times. The CDR3 reads CASSLTSGQTNEQYF. Here the CDR3 DNA reads TGTGCCAGCAGTTTAACCAGCGGGCAGACTAACGAGCAGTACTTC. The chain combines TRBV12-3 or TRBV12-4 with TRBJ2-7; maybe TRBD2 (6 bases). This CDR3 spans 15 amino acids. Trimming shortened V by 2 bases and J by 5 bases, and 16 bases separated the two germline ends.

This clonotype was detected ten times or more. The chain links TRBV5-1 to TRBJ1-1, with TRBD1 as a possible D gene (6 bases). Trimming removed 4 bases from V and 2 bases from J, with 12 bases in between. Per the germline V gene, CDR1 is SGHRS and CDR2 is YFSETQ. The CDR3 is 14 amino acids. The CDR3, as DNA: TGCGCCAGCAGCCCGGACAGCTTCAACACTGAAGCTTTCTTT. Protein sequence: CASSPDSFNTEAFF.

The chain couples TRBV7-2 to TRBJ2-2; the D is unclear. This CDR3 contains 15 residues. Trimming removed 5 bases from V and 0 bases from J, with 10 bases in between. From germline, CDR1 is SGHTA and CDR2 FQGNSA. CDR3 loop: CASSEHGANTGELFF. The CDR3 DNA is TGTGCCAGCAGCGAACACGGAGCGAACACCGGGGAGCTGTTTTTT.